This is a list of T cell receptor beta chains from one sample in a study of blood T cell repertoires in COVID-19. TCRdb's table, derived via immunoSEQ multiplex PCR, lists solely in-frame clones and lacks some. The data contain roughly 91,000 clones, 79% of them singletons. The sample was peripheral blood. The receptor source for this set is a man between 65 and 80 years old with acute or convalescent COVID-19. Each CDR3 is given with its conserved first and last residue. The D gene is left open where the match is weak. Rows give clone size only sometimes, using once, few, many, or a class for an expanded clone.

d_gene,v_gene,j_gene,abundance,CDR3aa,CDR3nt
TRBD1,TRBV5-1,TRBJ2-6,.,CASSLLTGDVLTF,TGCGCCAGCAGCTTATTAACAGGGGACGTCCTGACTTTC
TRBD2,TRBV5-1,TRBJ2-1,.,CASSLAGGSSYNEQFF,TGCGCCAGCAGCCTAGCGGGGGGGAGCTCCTACAATGAGCAGTTCTTC
TRBD1,TRBV2,TRBJ2-1,.,CASSDRDRVTYNEQFF,TGTGCCAGCAGTGATAGGGACAGGGTGACCTACAATGAGCAGTTCTTC
.,TRBV30,TRBJ2-5,.,CAWFKQETQYF,TGTGCCTGGTTTAAACAAGAGACCCAGTACTTC
TRBD1,TRBV28,TRBJ1-5,.,CASRPTGGAGQPQHF,TGTGCCAGCAGGCCGACAGGGGGCGCGGGTCAGCCCCAGCATTTT
TRBD2,TRBV11-2,TRBJ2-7,.,CASSPGGGLAAYEQYF,TGTGCCAGCAGCCCGGGGGGGGGACTAGCGGCCTACGAGCAGTACTTC
.,TRBV3-1/TRBV3-2,TRBJ1-6,.,CASSQEFAEGYSPLHF,TGTGCCAGCAGCCAAGAGTTCGCCGAGGGATATTCACCCCTCCACTTT
.,TRBV7-3,TRBJ2-1,.,CASSPNAGRGTLNEQFF,TGTGCCAGCAGCCCGAATGCTGGCAGGGGAACCCTCAATGAGCAGTTCTTC
.,TRBV5-1,TRBJ1-2,.,CASSPTRGGVDGYTF,TGCGCCAGCAGCCCCACCCGAGGGGGGGTCGATGGCTACACCTTC
TRBD1,TRBV10-3,TRBJ2-3,.,CAIRLDRVADTQYF,TGTGCCATCAGATTGGACAGGGTCGCAGATACGCAGTATTTT
.,TRBV5-4,TRBJ2-1,.,CASRDFSYNEQFF,TGTGCCAGCAGGGACTTCTCCTACAATGAGCAGTTCTTC
.,TRBV5-1,TRBJ2-3,.,CASSTNMEVAQYF,TGCGCCAGCAGTACCAACATGGAGGTTGCGCAGTATTTT
.,TRBV28,TRBJ2-4,.,CASRPGQFKNIQYF,TGTGCCAGCAGACCGGGACAATTCAAAAACATTCAGTACTTC
TRBD1,TRBV7-6,TRBJ1-2,few,CASSKSGTAANYGYTF,TGTGCCAGCAGCAAATCCGGGACAGCAGCTAACTATGGCTACACCTTC
.,TRBV29-1,TRBJ2-1,.,CSVAPGGEQFF,TGCAGCGTTGCTCCCGGGGGTGAGCAGTTCTTC
.,TRBV19,TRBJ1-3,.,CASSISPTPGNTIYF,TGTGCCAGTAGTATAAGCCCTACTCCTGGAAACACCATATATTTT
.,TRBV5-1,TRBJ1-2,.,CASSLDRKGYTF,TGCGCCAGCAGCTTGGACAGGAAAGGCTACACCTTC
TRBD1,TRBV28,TRBJ1-5,once,CASSPLGTGGRKPQHF,TGTGCCAGCAGCCCCCTCGGGACAGGGGGTCGTAAGCCCCAGCATTTT
.,TRBV9,TRBJ2-1,few,CASSVLNGDKQFF,TGTGCCAGCAGCGTCCTAAACGGGGACAAACAGTTCTTC
.,TRBV5-1,TRBJ1-3,.,CASSLDRQTGNTIYF,TGCGCCAGCAGCCTCGACAGGCAAACTGGAAACACCATATATTTT
.,TRBV5-6,TRBJ2-5,.,CASRAGPPGTQYF,TGTGCCAGCAGGGCAGGGCCCCCGGGGACCCAGTACTTC
.,TRBV7-2,TRBJ1-5,.,CASSSRLYSNQPQHF,TGTGCCAGCAGCTCCAGGTTGTATAGCAATCAGCCCCAGCATTTT
.,TRBV7-8,TRBJ2-3,.,CASSLRDTQYF,TGTGCCAGCAGCTTACGAGATACGCAGTATTTT
.,TRBV7-2,TRBJ1-5,.,CATSGEPYNQPQHF,TGTGCCACGTCCGGGGAGCCTTACAATCAGCCCCAGCATTTT
.,TRBV6-6,TRBJ2-3,.,CASSYARGLITDTQYF,TGTGCCAGCAGTTACGCGCGCGGTCTTATCACAGATACGCAGTATTTT
.,TRBV4-1,TRBJ1-5,.,CASSQGADQPQHF,TGCGCCAGCAGCCAGGGGGCGGATCAGCCCCAGCATTTT
.,TRBV7-2,TRBJ1-2,few,CASSFFQGPTESYTF,TGTGCCAGCAGCTTTTTTCAGGGGCCTACTGAAAGCTACACCTTC
TRBD2,TRBV2,TRBJ2-3,.,CASSGSGGETDTQYF,TGTGCCAGCAGTGGAAGCGGGGGGGAGACAGATACGCAGTATTTT
.,TRBV6-5,TRBJ2-1,few,CASSYDRGEQFF,TGTGCCAGCAGTTACGATCGCGGCGAGCAGTTCTTC
.,TRBV30,TRBJ2-7,.,CAWSGGRGDYEQYF,TGTGCCTGGAGCGGTGGCAGGGGGGACTACGAGCAGTACTTC
.,TRBV28,TRBJ2-5,.,CASSLTARQETQYF,TGTGCCAGCAGCCTGACAGCCCGGCAAGAGACCCAGTACTTC
TRBD1,TRBV28,TRBJ1-5,.,CASSLAQGAPIPIRNQPQHF,TGTGCCAGCAGTTTAGCACAGGGGGCGCCCATCCCAATTCGCAATCAGCCCCAGCATTTT